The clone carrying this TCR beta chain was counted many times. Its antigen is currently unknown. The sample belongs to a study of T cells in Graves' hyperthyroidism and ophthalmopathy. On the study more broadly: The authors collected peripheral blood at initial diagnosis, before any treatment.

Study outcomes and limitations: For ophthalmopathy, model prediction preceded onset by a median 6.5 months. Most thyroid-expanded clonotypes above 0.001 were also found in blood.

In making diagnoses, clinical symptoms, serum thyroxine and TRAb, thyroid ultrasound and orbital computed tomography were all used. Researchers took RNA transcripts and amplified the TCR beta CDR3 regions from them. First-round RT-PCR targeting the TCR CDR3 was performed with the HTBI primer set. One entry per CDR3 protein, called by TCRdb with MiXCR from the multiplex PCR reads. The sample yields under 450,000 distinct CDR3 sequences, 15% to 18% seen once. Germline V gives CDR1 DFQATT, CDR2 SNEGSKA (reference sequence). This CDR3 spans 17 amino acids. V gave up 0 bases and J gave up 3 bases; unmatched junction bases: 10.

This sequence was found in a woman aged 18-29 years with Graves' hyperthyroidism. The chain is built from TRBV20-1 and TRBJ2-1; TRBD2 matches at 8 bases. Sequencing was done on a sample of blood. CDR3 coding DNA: TGCAGTGCTAGAGATCCCCTCGGGCGGGGGGACTACAATGAGCAGTTCTTC. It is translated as CSARDPLGRGDYNEQFF.